The 9 T cell receptor beta chains in this list originate from one sample, sequenced in a study of technical replicates of blood from a few donors. Generated by immunoSEQ multiplex PCR, the TCRdb table keeps only in-frame clones and is missing some. The sample lists some 75,000 clones, about 97% occurring once. The source material was T cells isolated from PBMCs. Source of these receptors: a human donor in good health.

V is TRBV21-1 and J is TRBJ1-1; the table's D call, TRBD1, has no DNA check behind it. TRBV21-1 is described as a pseudogene. The CDR3 sequence is 16 residues long. The CDR3 bases are TGTGCCAGCAGCGAACAGATTCCGGGACAGGGGAAAGAAGCTTTCTTT. This gives the protein CASSEQIPGQGKEAFF.

This chain links TRBV9 with TRBJ2-7, with 8 bases identical to TRBD1. V trimming: 0 bases; J trimming: 10 bases; junction bases outside the gene matches: 15. The CDR3 extends over 16 amino acids. Per the germline V gene, CDR1 is SGDLS and CDR2 is YYNGEE. The CDR3 DNA reads as TGTGCCAGCAGCGTAGATTTTTCCAGGGGGCTAAGTGAACAGTACTTC. Translated: CASSVDFSRGLSEQYF.

Details on this clone: Because the CDR3 is missing its conserved closing phenylalanine or tryptophan, this is likely a read error. The limits of the CDR3 on the DNA are not certain, so only TCRdb's listed CDR3 is given. This chain connects TRBV27 to TRBJ2-7; the table's TRBD1 call for D was not verified on the DNA. With termini counted, the CDR3 has 8 amino acids. Germline CDR1 reads MNHEY; CDR2 reads SMNVEV (reference sequence). This CDR3 reads CASSRQGA.

The rearrangement joins TRBV9 to TRBJ1-2; D might be TRBD1 (6 bases). Trimming pared 3 bases from V and 6 bases from J, leaving 21 bases between. This CDR3 contains 16 residues. Germline values: CDR1 SGDLS, CDR2 YYNGEE. DNA for the CDR3: TGTGCCAGCAGCGCAGCAACAGGGTTAGAGTACAATGGCTACACCTTC. Residues: CASSAATGLEYNGYTF. The full variable domain, in which reference TRBV9 and TRBJ1-2 provide the parts outside the CDR3, is DSGVTQTPKHLITATGQRVTLRCSPRSGDLSVYWYQQSLDQGLQFLIQYYNGEERAKGNILERFSAQQFPDLHSELNLSSLELGDSALYFCASSAATGLEYNGYTFGSGTRLTVV.

The chain recombines TRBV2 with TRBJ1-1, with 7 nucleotides matching TRBD1. V lost 3 bases, J lost 4 bases, and 5 bases stayed unmatched. Germline V gene sequence: CDR1 SNHLY, CDR2 FYNNEI. This CDR3 spans 14 amino acids. The CDR3 nucleotides read TGTGCCAGCAGTGACGACAGGGAAATCACTGAAGCTTTCTTT. Residues: CASSDDREITEAFF.

CDR3 amino acids: CASSETGQHRRSDTQYF. The CDR3 nucleotides read TGTGCCAGCAGCGAAACAGGACAGCACAGACGCTCAGATACGCAGTATTTT. V and J are TRBV9 and TRBJ2-3; tentative D call: TRBD1 (6 bases). Trimming removed 3 bases from V and 4 bases from J, with 21 bases in between. The CDR3 contains 17 residues. Germline CDR1 is SGDLS and CDR2 is YYNGEE.

The chain carries TRBV7-2 and TRBJ2-4; 9 nucleotides line up with TRBD1. From germline, CDR1 is SGHTA and CDR2 FQGNSA. The CDR3 totals 18 residues. V trimming: 2 bases; J trimming: 0 bases; junction bases outside the gene matches: 8. The CDR3 reads CASSLSGTGTSAKNIQYF. CDR3 sequence (DNA): TGTGCCAGCAGCTTATCAGGGACAGGGACCTCAGCCAAAAACATTCAGTACTTC.

The V and J genes are TRBV11-3 and TRBJ1-2; tentative D call: TRBD1 (6 bases). The CDR3 has 13 amino acids. CDR1 and CDR2 (germline): SGHNT, YENEEA. V was cut by 5 bases and J by 7 bases, with 14 bases left in between. The CDR3 region has the DNA TGTGCCAGCAGCCCTGGACAGAACATTGGCTACACCTTC. Its protein product is CASSPGQNIGYTF.

The chain couples TRBV6-5 to TRBJ1-1; weak D call: TRBD1 (5 bases). Trimming took off 8 bases at V and 8 bases at J, with 12 bases between the two ends. The CDR3 is 11 residues long. The germline gives CDR1 MNHEY, CDR2 SVGAGI. Here the CDR3 reads CASRRGPEAFF. As DNA, the CDR3 is TGTGCCAGCCGGAGGGGCCCAGAAGCTTTCTTT.